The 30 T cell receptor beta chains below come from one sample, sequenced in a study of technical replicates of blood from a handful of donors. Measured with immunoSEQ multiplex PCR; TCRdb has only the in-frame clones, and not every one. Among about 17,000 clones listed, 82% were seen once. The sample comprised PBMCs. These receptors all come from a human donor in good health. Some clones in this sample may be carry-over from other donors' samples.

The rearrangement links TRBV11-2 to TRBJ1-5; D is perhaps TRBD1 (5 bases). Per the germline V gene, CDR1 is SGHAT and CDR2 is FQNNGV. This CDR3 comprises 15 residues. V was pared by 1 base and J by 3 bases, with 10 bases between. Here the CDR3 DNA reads TGTGCCAGCAGCTTAGGGGGCGGGACCAATCAGCCCCAGCATTTT. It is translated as CASSLGGGTNQPQHF. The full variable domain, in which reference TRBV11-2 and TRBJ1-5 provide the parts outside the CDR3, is EAGVAQSPRYKIIEKRQSVAFWCNPISGHATLYWYQQILGQGPKLLIQFQNNGVVDDSQLPKDRFSAERLKGVDSTLKIQPAKLEDSAVYLCASSLGGGTNQPQHFGDGTRLSIL.

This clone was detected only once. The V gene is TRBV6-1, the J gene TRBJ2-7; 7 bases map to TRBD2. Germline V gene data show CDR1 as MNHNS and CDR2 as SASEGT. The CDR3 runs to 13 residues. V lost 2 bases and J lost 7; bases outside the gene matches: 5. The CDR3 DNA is TGTGCCAGCAGTGAAAGTTGGGGGGGGGAGCAGTACTTC. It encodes CASSESWGGEQYF.

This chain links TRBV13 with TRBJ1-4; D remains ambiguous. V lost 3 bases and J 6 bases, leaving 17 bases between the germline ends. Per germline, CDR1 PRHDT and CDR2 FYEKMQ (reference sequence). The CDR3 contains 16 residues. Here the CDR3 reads CASSFFSGRLDEKLFF. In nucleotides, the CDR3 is TGTGCCAGCAGCTTCTTCTCCGGGAGGTTGGATGAAAAACTGTTTTTT.

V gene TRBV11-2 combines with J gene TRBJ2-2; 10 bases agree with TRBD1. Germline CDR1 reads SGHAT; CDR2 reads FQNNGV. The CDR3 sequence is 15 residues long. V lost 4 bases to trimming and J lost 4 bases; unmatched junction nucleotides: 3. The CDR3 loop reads CASSSGTGVTGELFF. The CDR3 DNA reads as TGTGCCAGCAGCTCGGGGACAGGGGTCACCGGGGAGCTGTTTTTT.

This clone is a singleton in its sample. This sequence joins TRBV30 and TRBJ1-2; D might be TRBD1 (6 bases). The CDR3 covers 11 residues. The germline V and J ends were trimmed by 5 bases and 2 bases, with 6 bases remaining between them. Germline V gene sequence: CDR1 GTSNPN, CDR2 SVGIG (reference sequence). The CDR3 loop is CAWGTNYGYTF. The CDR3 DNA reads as TGTGCCTGGGGGACAAACTATGGCTACACCTTC.

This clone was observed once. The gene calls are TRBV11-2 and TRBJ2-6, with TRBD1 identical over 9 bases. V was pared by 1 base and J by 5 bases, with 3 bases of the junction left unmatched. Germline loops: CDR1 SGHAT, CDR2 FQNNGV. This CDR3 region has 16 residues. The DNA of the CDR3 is TGTGCCAGCAGCTTAGGGACAGGGGTTTGGGCCAACGTCCTGACTTTC. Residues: CASSLGTGVWANVLTF.

The CDR3 coding sequence is TGCGCCAGCAGCTTGTCGGACGGGGGTTCTCAGCCCCAGCATTTT. The encoded protein is CASSLSDGGSQPQHF. This chain joins TRBV5-1 and TRBJ1-5, with D perhaps matching TRBD1 (5 bases). The CDR3 has 15 residues. Germline V lookup: CDR1 SGHRS, CDR2 YFSETQ. V shed 1 base and J shed 6 bases, with 14 bases lying between them.

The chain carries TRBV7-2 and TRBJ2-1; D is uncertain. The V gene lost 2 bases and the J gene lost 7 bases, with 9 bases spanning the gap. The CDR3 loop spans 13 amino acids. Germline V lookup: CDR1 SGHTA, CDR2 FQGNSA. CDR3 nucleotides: TGTGCCAGCAGCTTACAGGTCAAAAATGAGCAGTTCTTC. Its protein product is CASSLQVKNEQFF.

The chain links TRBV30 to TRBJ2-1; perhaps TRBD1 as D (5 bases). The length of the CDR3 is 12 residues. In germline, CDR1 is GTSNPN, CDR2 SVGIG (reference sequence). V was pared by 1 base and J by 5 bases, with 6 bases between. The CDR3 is CAWSGQHNEQFF. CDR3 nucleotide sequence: TGTGCCTGGAGTGGACAGCACAATGAGCAGTTCTTC. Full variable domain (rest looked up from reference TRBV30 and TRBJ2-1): SQTIHQWPATLVQPVGSPLSLECTVEGTSNPNLYWYRQAAGRGLQLLFYSVGIGQISSEVPQNLSASRPQDRQFILSSKKLLLSDSGFYLCAWSGQHNEQFFGPGTRLTVL.

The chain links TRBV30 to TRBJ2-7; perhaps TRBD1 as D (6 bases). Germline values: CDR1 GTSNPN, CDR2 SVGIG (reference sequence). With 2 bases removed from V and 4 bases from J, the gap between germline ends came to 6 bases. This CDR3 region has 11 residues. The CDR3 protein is CAWSTGYEQYF. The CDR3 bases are TGTGCCTGGAGTACAGGGTACGAGCAGTACTTC.

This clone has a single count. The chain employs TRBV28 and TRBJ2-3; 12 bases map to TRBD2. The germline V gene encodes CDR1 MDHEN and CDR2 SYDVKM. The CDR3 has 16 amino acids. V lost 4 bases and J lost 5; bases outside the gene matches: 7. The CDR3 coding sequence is TGTGCCAGCAGTTCCAGACTAGCGGGAGTTATAGATACGCAGTATTTT. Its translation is CASSSRLAGVIDTQYF.

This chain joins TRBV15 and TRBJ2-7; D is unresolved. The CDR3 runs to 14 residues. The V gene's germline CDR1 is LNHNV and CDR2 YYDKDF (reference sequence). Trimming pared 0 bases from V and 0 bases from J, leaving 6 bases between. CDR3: CATSREADSYEQYF. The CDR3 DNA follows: TGTGCCACCAGCAGAGAGGCGGACTCCTACGAGCAGTACTTC. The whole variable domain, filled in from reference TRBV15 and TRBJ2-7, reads DAMVIQNPRYQVTQFGKPVTLSCSQTLNHNVMYWYQQKSSQAPKLLFHYYDKDFNNEADTPDNFQSRRPNTSFCFLDIRSPGLGDTAMYLCATSREADSYEQYFGPGTRLTVT.

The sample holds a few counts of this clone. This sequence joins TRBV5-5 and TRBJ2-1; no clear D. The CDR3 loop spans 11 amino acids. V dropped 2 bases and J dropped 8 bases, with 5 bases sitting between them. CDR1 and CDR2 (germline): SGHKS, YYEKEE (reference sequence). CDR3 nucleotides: TGTGCCAGCAGCTTTCTTTATGAGCAGTTCTTC. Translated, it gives CASSFLYEQFF.

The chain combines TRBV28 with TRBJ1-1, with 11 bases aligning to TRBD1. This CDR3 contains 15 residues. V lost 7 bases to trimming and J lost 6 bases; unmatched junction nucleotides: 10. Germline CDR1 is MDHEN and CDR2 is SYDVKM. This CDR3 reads CASTARTGGTAEAFF. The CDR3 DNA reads TGTGCCAGCACCGCCCGGACAGGGGGCACGGCTGAAGCTTTCTTT.

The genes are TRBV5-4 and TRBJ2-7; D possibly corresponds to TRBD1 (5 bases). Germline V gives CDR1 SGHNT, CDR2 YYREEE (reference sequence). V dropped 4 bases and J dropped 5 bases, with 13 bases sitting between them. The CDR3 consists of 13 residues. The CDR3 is CASSGRVSDEQYF. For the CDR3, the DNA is TGTGCCAGCAGCGGCAGGGTTTCCGACGAGCAGTACTTC.

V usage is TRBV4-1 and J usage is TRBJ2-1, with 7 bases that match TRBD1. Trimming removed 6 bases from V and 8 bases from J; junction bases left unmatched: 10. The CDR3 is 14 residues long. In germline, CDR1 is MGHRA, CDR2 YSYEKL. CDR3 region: CASRTDRLGDEQFF. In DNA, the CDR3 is TGCGCCAGCAGAACGGACAGGCTGGGGGATGAGCAGTTCTTC.

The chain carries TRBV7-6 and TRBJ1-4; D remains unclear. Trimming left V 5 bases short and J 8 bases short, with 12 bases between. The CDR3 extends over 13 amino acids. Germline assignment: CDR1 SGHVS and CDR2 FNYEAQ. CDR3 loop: CASSPRIEEKLFF. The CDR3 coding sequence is TGTGCCAGCAGCCCCCGAATAGAAGAAAAACTGTTTTTT. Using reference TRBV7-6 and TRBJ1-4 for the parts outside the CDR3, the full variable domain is GAGVSQSPRYKVTKRGQDVALRCDPISGHVSLYWYRQALGQGPEFLTYFNYEAQQDKSGLPNDRFSAERPEGSISTLTIQRTEQRDSAMYRCASSPRIEEKLFFGSGTQLSVL.

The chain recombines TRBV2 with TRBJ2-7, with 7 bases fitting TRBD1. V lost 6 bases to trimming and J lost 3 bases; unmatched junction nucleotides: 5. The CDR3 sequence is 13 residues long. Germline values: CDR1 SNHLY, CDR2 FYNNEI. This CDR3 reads CASRRDSLYEQYF. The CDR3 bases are TGTGCCAGCAGGAGGGACAGCCTCTACGAGCAGTACTTC.

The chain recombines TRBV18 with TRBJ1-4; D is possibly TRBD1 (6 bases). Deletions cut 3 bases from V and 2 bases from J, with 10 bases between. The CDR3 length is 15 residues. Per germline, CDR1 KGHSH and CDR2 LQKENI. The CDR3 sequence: CASSPQGSTNEKLFF. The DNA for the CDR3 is TGTGCCAGCTCACCCCAGGGGTCCACTAATGAAAAACTGTTTTTT. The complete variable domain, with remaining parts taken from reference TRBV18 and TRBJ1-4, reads NAGVMQNPRHLVRRRGQEARLRCSPMKGHSHVYWYRQLPEEGLKFMVYLQKENIIDESGMPKERFSAEFPKEGPSILRIQQVVRGDSAAYFCASSPQGSTNEKLFFGSGTQLSVL.

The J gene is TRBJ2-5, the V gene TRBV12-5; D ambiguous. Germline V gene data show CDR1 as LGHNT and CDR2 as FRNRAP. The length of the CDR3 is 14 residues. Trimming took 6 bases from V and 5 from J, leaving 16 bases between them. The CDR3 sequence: CASGPPEMLETQYF. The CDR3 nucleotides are TGTGCTAGTGGCCCCCCGGAGATGTTGGAGACCCAGTACTTC.

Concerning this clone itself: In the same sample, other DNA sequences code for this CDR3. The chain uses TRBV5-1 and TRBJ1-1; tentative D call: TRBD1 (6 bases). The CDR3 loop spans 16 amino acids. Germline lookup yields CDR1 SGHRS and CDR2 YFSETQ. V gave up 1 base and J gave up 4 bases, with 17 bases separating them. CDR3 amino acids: CASSLMTGGGTTEAFF. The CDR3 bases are TGCGCCAGCAGCTTGATGACAGGAGGAGGTACCACTGAAGCTTTCTTT.

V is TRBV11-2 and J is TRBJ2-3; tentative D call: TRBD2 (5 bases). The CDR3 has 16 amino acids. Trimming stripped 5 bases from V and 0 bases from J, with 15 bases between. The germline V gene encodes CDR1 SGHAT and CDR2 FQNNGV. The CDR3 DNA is TGTGCCAGCAGCGGCCTGAGGAGCGGAAGCACAGATACGCAGTATTTT. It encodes CASSGLRSGSTDTQYF.

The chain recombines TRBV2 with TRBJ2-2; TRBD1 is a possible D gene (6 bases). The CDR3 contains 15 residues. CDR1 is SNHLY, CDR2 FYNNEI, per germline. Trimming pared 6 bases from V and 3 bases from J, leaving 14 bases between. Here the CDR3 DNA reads TGTGCCAGCAGGGGGTTACAGGGTGACACCGGGGAGCTGTTTTTT. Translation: CASRGLQGDTGELFF.

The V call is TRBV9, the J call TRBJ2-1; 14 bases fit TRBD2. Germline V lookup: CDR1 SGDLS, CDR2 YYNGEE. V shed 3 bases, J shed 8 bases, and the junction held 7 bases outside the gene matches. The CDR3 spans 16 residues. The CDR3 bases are TGTGCCAGCAGCGGTGGGACTAGCGGGAGAGGAGATGAGCAGTTCTTC. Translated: CASSGGTSGRGDEQFF.

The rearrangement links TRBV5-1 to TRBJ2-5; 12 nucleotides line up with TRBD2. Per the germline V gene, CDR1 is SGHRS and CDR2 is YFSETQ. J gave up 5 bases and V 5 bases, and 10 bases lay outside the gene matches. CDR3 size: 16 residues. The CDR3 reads CASSRLTSGSGETQYF. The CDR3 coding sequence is TGCGCCAGCAGTCGATTGACTAGCGGGAGCGGGGAGACCCAGTACTTC.

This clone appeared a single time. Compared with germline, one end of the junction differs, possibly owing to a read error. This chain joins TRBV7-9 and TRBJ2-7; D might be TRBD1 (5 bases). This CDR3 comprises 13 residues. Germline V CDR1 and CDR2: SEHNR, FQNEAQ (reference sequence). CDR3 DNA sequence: TGTGCCAGCAGCCCTCAGGGATCCTGCGAGCAGTACTTC. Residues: CASSPQGSCEQYF.

CDR3: CASSLGTSDTQYF. Here the CDR3 DNA reads TGTGCCAGCAGCTTGGGGACTTCGGATACGCAGTATTTT. The chain employs TRBV11-3 and TRBJ2-3, with D possibly being TRBD2 (6 bases). Germline V gene data show CDR1 as SGHNT and CDR2 as YENEEA. CDR3 length: 13 amino acids. Trimming stripped 3 bases from V and 6 bases from J, with 10 bases between.

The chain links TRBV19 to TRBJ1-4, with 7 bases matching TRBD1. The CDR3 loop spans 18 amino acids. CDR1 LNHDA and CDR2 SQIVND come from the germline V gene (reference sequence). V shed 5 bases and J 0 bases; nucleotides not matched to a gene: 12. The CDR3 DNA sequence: TGTGCCAGTAGTCACCCGACAGGGTGGGGAGCAACTAATGAAAAACTGTTTTTT. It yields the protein CASSHPTGWGATNEKLFF.

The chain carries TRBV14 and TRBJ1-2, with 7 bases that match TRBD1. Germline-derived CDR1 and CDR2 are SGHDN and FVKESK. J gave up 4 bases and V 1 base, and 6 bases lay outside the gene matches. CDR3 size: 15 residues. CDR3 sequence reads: CASSQGPGTAYGYTF. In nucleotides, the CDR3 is TGTGCCAGCAGCCAAGGACCCGGGACAGCCTATGGCTACACCTTC.

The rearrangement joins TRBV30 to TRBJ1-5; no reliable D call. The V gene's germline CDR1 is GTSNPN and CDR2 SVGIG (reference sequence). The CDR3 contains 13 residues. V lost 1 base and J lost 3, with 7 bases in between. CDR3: CAWSGLINQPQHF. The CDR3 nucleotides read TGTGCCTGGAGTGGGCTGATCAATCAGCCCCAGCATTTT.